These T cell receptor beta chains were read from a single sample in a study of Graves' ophthalmopathy and Graves' hyperthyroidism. TCRdb re-analysed the multiplex PCR reads in MiXCR, keeping a single row per CDR3 protein. This sample carries 450,000 to 600,000 distinct CDR3 sequences, about two fifths of them seen once, and the ten largest clones take around 4%. Specimen: peripheral blood or thyroid tissue (not recorded which). The receptors shown here come from an adult man with Graves' hyperthyroidism. Both conserved end residues are part of each CDR3. Fields, in order: CDR3 protein, CDR3 DNA, J gene, clone size, V gene, D gene. D genes are given only for firm matches. Clone size is not always given. Where it is, it says once, few, many or a class for expanded clones.

cdr3_aa: CASSLGDRDAYEQYF
cdr3_nt: TGTGCCAGCAGTTTAGGGGACAGGGACGCCTACGAGCAGTACTTC
j_call: TRBJ2-7
clone_size: many
v_call: TRBV12-3/TRBV12-4
d_call: TRBD1

cdr3_aa: CAWIAVDAFF
cdr3_nt: TGTGCCTGGATCGCCGTTGATGCTTTCTTT
j_call: TRBJ1-1
clone_size: few
v_call: TRBV30
d_call: .

cdr3_aa: CAISRRVGTGGGQPQHF
cdr3_nt: TGTGCCATCTCCCGTCGGGTGGGGACCGGGGGTGGTCAGCCCCAGCATTTT
j_call: TRBJ1-5
clone_size: few
v_call: TRBV28
d_call: .

cdr3_aa: CASSARMGDTQYF
cdr3_nt: TGTGCCAGCAGCGCTCGGATGGGAGATACGCAGTATTTT
j_call: TRBJ2-3
clone_size: .
v_call: TRBV9
d_call: .

cdr3_aa: CAISESLGRVRDYGYTF
cdr3_nt: TGTGCCATCAGCGAGTCGCTAGGAAGGGTCCGCGACTATGGCTACACCTTC
j_call: TRBJ1-2
clone_size: .
v_call: TRBV10-3
d_call: .

cdr3_aa: CASSFSGSETQYF
cdr3_nt: TGTGCTAGCAGCTTTAGCGGGAGCGAGACCCAGTACTTC
j_call: TRBJ2-5
clone_size: many
v_call: TRBV5-1
d_call: TRBD2

cdr3_aa: CASRQGVHTGELFF
cdr3_nt: TGCGCCAGCAGACAGGGGGTCCACACCGGGGAGCTGTTTTTT
j_call: TRBJ2-2
clone_size: many
v_call: TRBV4-1
d_call: TRBD1

cdr3_aa: CASSHDPGGQPQHF
cdr3_nt: TGTGCCAGCAGCCATGACCCAGGTGGTCAGCCCCAGCATTTT
j_call: TRBJ1-5
clone_size: many
v_call: TRBV4-2
d_call: .

cdr3_aa: CSVGKGTYNEQFF
cdr3_nt: TGCAGCGTTGGAAAGGGGACCTACAATGAGCAGTTCTTC
j_call: TRBJ2-1
clone_size: .
v_call: TRBV29-1
d_call: .

cdr3_aa: CASSLGSTGDIYEQYF
cdr3_nt: TGTGCCAGCAGCTTGGGATCGACAGGAGATATCTACGAGCAGTACTTC
j_call: TRBJ2-7
clone_size: many
v_call: TRBV7-9
d_call: .

cdr3_aa: CASSLERGETQYF
cdr3_nt: TGTGCCAGCAGTTTAGAGCGGGGAGAGACCCAGTACTTC
j_call: TRBJ2-5
clone_size: many
v_call: TRBV12-3/TRBV12-4
d_call: TRBD2

cdr3_aa: CASSEGISVTEAFF
cdr3_nt: TGTGCCAGCAGTGAAGGGATTTCAGTGACTGAAGCTTTCTTT
j_call: TRBJ1-1
clone_size: many
v_call: TRBV2
d_call: .

cdr3_aa: CASSGLARDSPLHF
cdr3_nt: TGTGCCAGCAGTGGGCTGGCTAGGGATTCACCCCTCCACTTT
j_call: TRBJ1-6
clone_size: .
v_call: TRBV2
d_call: .

cdr3_aa: CSATLAGVTQYF
cdr3_nt: TGCAGTGCTACGTTAGCGGGAGTGACCCAGTACTTC
j_call: TRBJ2-5
clone_size: many
v_call: TRBV20-1
d_call: TRBD2

cdr3_aa: CASSSSDSGGYTF
cdr3_nt: TGTGCCAGCAGCTCTTCAGATTCGGGCGGCTACACCTTC
j_call: TRBJ1-2
clone_size: many
v_call: TRBV7-9
d_call: .

cdr3_aa: CASSEAGGGVTEAFF
cdr3_nt: TGTGCCAGCAGTGAAGCGGGGGGGGGAGTCACTGAAGCTTTCTTT
j_call: TRBJ1-1
clone_size: few
v_call: TRBV6-1
d_call: .

cdr3_aa: CASSLGIPSEQYF
cdr3_nt: TGTGCCAGCAGCTTAGGGATCCCCTCAGAGCAGTACTTC
j_call: TRBJ2-7
clone_size: many
v_call: TRBV13
d_call: .

cdr3_aa: CATSDLMSTVSYNEQFF
cdr3_nt: TGTGCCACCAGTGATTTAATGTCGACAGTCTCTTACAATGAGCAGTTCTTC
j_call: TRBJ2-1
clone_size: .
v_call: TRBV24-1
d_call: .

cdr3_aa: CASSLGYGTGEEKLFF
cdr3_nt: TGTGCCAGCAGCTTAGGATACGGGACAGGGGAAGAAAAACTGTTTTTT
j_call: TRBJ1-4
clone_size: many
v_call: TRBV7-6
d_call: TRBD1

cdr3_aa: CASSQTEYQETQYF
cdr3_nt: TGTGCCAGCAGCCAGACAGAGTACCAAGAGACCCAGTACTTC
j_call: TRBJ2-5
clone_size: .
v_call: TRBV7-9
d_call: .

cdr3_aa: CASSRDSGWSSYEQYF
cdr3_nt: TGTGCCAGCAGCCGGGACTCGGGGTGGAGCTCCTACGAGCAGTACTTC
j_call: TRBJ2-7
clone_size: .
v_call: TRBV4-1
d_call: .

cdr3_aa: CASRDGSTANQPQHF
cdr3_nt: TGTGCCAGCAGGGACGGCTCCACCGCAAATCAGCCCCAGCATTTT
j_call: TRBJ1-5
clone_size: many
v_call: TRBV2
d_call: .

cdr3_aa: CASSLGRVGAEAFF
cdr3_nt: TGTGCCAGCAGCTTGGGAAGGGTAGGGGCTGAAGCTTTCTTT
j_call: TRBJ1-1
clone_size: many
v_call: TRBV5-8
d_call: .

cdr3_aa: CSVDRGSPGEQYF
cdr3_nt: TGCAGCGTTGACAGGGGGAGCCCCGGGGAGCAGTACTTC
j_call: TRBJ2-7
clone_size: .
v_call: TRBV29-1
d_call: TRBD1

cdr3_aa: CASSLIDETQYF
cdr3_nt: TGCGCCAGCAGCTTGATTGACGAGACCCAGTACTTC
j_call: TRBJ2-5
clone_size: many
v_call: TRBV5-1
d_call: .

cdr3_aa: CASSTLGQGEAGYTF
cdr3_nt: TGTGCCAGCAGTACGTTAGGACAGGGCGAGGCTGGCTACACCTTC
j_call: TRBJ1-2
clone_size: once
v_call: TRBV12-3/TRBV12-4
d_call: TRBD1

cdr3_aa: CASSTDWDTEAFF
cdr3_nt: TGTGCCAGTAGTACAGATTGGGACACTGAAGCTTTCTTT
j_call: TRBJ1-1
clone_size: .
v_call: TRBV19
d_call: .

cdr3_aa: CASSFESEAFF
cdr3_nt: TGTGCCAGCAGTTTCGAGAGTGAAGCTTTCTTT
j_call: TRBJ1-1
clone_size: .
v_call: TRBV28
d_call: .

cdr3_aa: CASSQDRVPPSNEKLFF
cdr3_nt: TGCGCCAGCAGCCAAGATCGTGTCCCCCCCAGTAATGAAAAACTGTTTTTT
j_call: TRBJ1-4
clone_size: few
v_call: TRBV4-1
d_call: .

cdr3_aa: CASSPGLAGGQFF
cdr3_nt: TGTGCCAGCAGCCCGGGACTAGCGGGAGGACAGTTCTTC
j_call: TRBJ2-1
clone_size: .
v_call: TRBV11-2
d_call: TRBD2

cdr3_aa: CASNLGGPNTEAFF
cdr3_nt: TGTGCCAGCAATTTAGGTGGACCGAACACTGAAGCTTTCTTT
j_call: TRBJ1-1
clone_size: many
v_call: TRBV2
d_call: .

cdr3_aa: CASSSGAGNSPLHF
cdr3_nt: TGCGCCAGCAGCTCGGGGGCCGGGAATTCACCCCTCCACTTT
j_call: TRBJ1-6
clone_size: many
v_call: TRBV5-1
d_call: .

cdr3_aa: CASSPGTVGGEQYF
cdr3_nt: TGTGCCAGCAGCCCGGGGACAGTTGGTGGCGAGCAGTACTTC
j_call: TRBJ2-7
clone_size: few
v_call: TRBV3-1
d_call: TRBD1

cdr3_aa: CSFRLAARNTGELFF
cdr3_nt: TGCAGCTTCCGGCTAGCGGCAAGGAACACCGGGGAGCTGTTTTTT
j_call: TRBJ2-2
clone_size: .
v_call: TRBV29-1
d_call: TRBD2

cdr3_aa: CASNGQGAQLRYF
cdr3_nt: TGTGCCAGCAATGGACAGGGGGCGCAACTACGGTACTTC
j_call: TRBJ2-7
clone_size: many
v_call: TRBV2
d_call: TRBD1

cdr3_aa: CASSSSGERTYEQYF
cdr3_nt: TGTGCCAGCAGCTCTAGCGGGGAACGGACCTACGAGCAGTACTTC
j_call: TRBJ2-7
clone_size: .
v_call: TRBV7-9
d_call: TRBD2

cdr3_aa: CASSLVLGDTEAFF
cdr3_nt: TGTGCCAGCAGCTTAGTTTTGGGGGACACTGAAGCTTTCTTT
j_call: TRBJ1-1
clone_size: few
v_call: TRBV7-9
d_call: .

cdr3_aa: CSASGGSKYF
cdr3_nt: TGCAGTGCTAGTGGCGGGAGTAAGTACTTC
j_call: TRBJ2-7
clone_size: .
v_call: TRBV20-1
d_call: TRBD2

cdr3_aa: CAITPRTESGYTF
cdr3_nt: TGTGCCATCACTCCAAGGACGGAGAGTGGCTACACCTTC
j_call: TRBJ1-2
clone_size: many
v_call: TRBV10-3
d_call: .

cdr3_aa: CASSQPAVGNYGYTF
cdr3_nt: TGCGCCAGCAGCCAACCCGCGGTGGGTAACTATGGCTACACCTTC
j_call: TRBJ1-2
clone_size: .
v_call: TRBV4-1
d_call: .

cdr3_aa: CAISQTSGNEQYF
cdr3_nt: TGTGCCATCAGTCAGACTAGCGGGAACGAGCAGTACTTC
j_call: TRBJ2-7
clone_size: .
v_call: TRBV10-3
d_call: TRBD2

cdr3_aa: CASSSVGETFF
cdr3_nt: TGTGCCAGCAGCTCTGTCGGAGAGACTTTCTTT
j_call: TRBJ1-1
clone_size: .
v_call: TRBV14
d_call: .

cdr3_aa: CASSLEGAGNQPQHF
cdr3_nt: TGTGCCAGCAGTTTGGAGGGGGCGGGCAATCAGCCCCAGCATTTT
j_call: TRBJ1-5
clone_size: .
v_call: TRBV12-3/TRBV12-4
d_call: TRBD1

cdr3_aa: CATQSDGNSPLHF
cdr3_nt: TGTGCCACCCAAAGCGACGGGAATTCACCCCTCCACTTT
j_call: TRBJ1-6
clone_size: many
v_call: TRBV6-1
d_call: .

cdr3_aa: CASSFGTGFGYTF
cdr3_nt: TGTGCCAGCAGTTTTGGGACAGGGTTTGGCTACACCTTC
j_call: TRBJ1-2
clone_size: .
v_call: TRBV28
d_call: TRBD1

cdr3_aa: CATSANTDYEQYF
cdr3_nt: TGTGCCACCAGTGCCAACACCGACTACGAGCAGTACTTC
j_call: TRBJ2-7
clone_size: .
v_call: TRBV24-1
d_call: .